This T cell receptor beta chain emerged from a study of blood T cell repertoires in COVID-19. Study-wide context: The United States, Italy and Spain provided the acute and convalescent COVID-19 samples. From T cells, B-cell-depleted T cells, or PBMCs came the material, which was cDNA or gDNA.

In the study's own analysis: How many nucleated cells were present was estimated from reference gene primer amplification. Repertoires were generated with immunoSEQ multiplex PCR, while TCRdb's copy carries only in-frame clones and drops some. For V, J and clone size, that table is used; D and trimming come from the DNA. The sample contains about 21,000 clones, around 82% of which appear only once. CDR1 and CDR2 (germline): KGHSH, LQKENI. The CDR3 contains 14 residues. V trimming: 0 bases; J trimming: 3 bases; junction bases outside the gene matches: 0. The chain uses TRBV18 and TRBJ1-1, with 8 bases fitting TRBD1. The TCR comes from a man in his forties with acute or convalescent COVID-19. Sequencing input: peripheral blood. CDR3 residues: CASSPPRGHTEAFF. DNA of the CDR3: TGTGCCAGCTCACCACCCAGGGGGCACACTGAAGCTTTCTTT.